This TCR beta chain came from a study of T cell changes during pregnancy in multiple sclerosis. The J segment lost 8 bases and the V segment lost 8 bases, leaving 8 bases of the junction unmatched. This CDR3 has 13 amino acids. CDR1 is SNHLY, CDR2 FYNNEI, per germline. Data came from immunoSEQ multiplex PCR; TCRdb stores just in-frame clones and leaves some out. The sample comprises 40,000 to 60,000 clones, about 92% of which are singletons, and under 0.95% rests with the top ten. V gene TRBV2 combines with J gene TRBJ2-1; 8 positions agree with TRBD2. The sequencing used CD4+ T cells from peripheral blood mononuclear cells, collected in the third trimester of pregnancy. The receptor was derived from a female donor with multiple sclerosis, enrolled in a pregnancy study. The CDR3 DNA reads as TGTGCCAGCTCACGGGAGGGTTTCGATGAGCAGTTCTTC. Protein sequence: CASSREGFDEQFF.